These 16 T cell receptor beta chains originate from one sample sequenced in a study of cytomegalovirus exposure and HLA in healthy donors. The PCR used 60 Vbeta and 13 Jbeta primers. Repertoires were generated with immunoSEQ multiplex PCR, while TCRdb's copy carries only in-frame clones and drops some. In the table there are over 150,000 clones, about three quarters of which are singletons. Material for sequencing was PBMCs. The origin of the receptors is a woman aged 40 to 55 in good health and CMV-seropositive.

This sequence joins TRBV5-1 and TRBJ1-2; TRBD1 matches 10 bases. The CDR3 covers 13 residues. Germline V gene data show CDR1 as SGHRS and CDR2 as YFSETQ. J lost 9 bases, V lost 3 bases, and 5 bases had no gene match. The CDR3 here is CASSSRTGGSYTF. CDR3 bases: TGCGCCAGCAGCTCCAGGACAGGGGGGAGCTACACCTTC.

This chain joins TRBV5-1 and TRBJ1-6; D gene uncertain. The germline V gene has CDR1 SGHRS and CDR2 YFSETQ. Trimming shortened V by 7 bases and J by 0 bases, and 8 bases separated the two germline ends. There are 14 residues in the CDR3. The CDR3 DNA sequence: TGCGCCAGCCGAGAGAGCTCCTATAATTCACCCCTCCACTTT. Protein sequence: CASRESSYNSPLHF.

V usage is TRBV10-3 and J usage is TRBJ1-4; D is ambiguous. V was trimmed by 4 bases and J by 6 bases, leaving 9 bases between them. The V gene's germline CDR1 is ENHRY and CDR2 SYGVKD. This CDR3 is built from 13 residues. The CDR3 DNA sequence: TGTGCCATCAGTGCCTTAGAGGATGAAAAACTGTTTTTT. As protein: CAISALEDEKLFF.

In this sample, this clone turned up once. This chain connects TRBV6-5 to TRBJ2-3, with 9 bases fitting TRBD2. Looked up from germline, CDR1 is MNHEY and CDR2 is SVGAGI. The J segment lost 12 bases and the V segment lost 5 bases, leaving 6 bases of the junction unmatched. This CDR3 comprises 12 residues. CDR3 residues: CASSQIAGAQYF. DNA for the CDR3: TGTGCCAGCAGTCAAATAGCGGGAGCACAGTATTTT.

This clone was seen a single time. The rearrangement links TRBV6-5 to TRBJ2-5; 8 positions agree with TRBD2. V dropped 0 bases and J dropped 6; count of bases not matched to a gene: 6. Germline V gene data show CDR1 as MNHEY and CDR2 as SVGAGI. This CDR3 spans 15 amino acids. The CDR3 nucleotides read TGTGCCAGCAGTTACTCGGCCAGCGGGGGTCAGACCCAGTACTTC. It yields the protein CASSYSASGGQTQYF.

The chain couples TRBV4-1 to TRBJ2-7; D gene uncertain. Germline values: CDR1 MGHRA, CDR2 YSYEKL. With 0 bases removed from V and 8 bases from J, the gap between germline ends came to 17 bases. The CDR3 consists of 15 residues. In DNA, the CDR3 is TGCGCCAGCAGCCAAGATCAACTACCCCCTACGAAGCAGTACTTC. Its translation is CASSQDQLPPTKQYF.

The genes are TRBV7-6 and TRBJ2-6; 11 bases fit TRBD1. The junction had 1 base not matched to a gene; V was cut back by 3 bases and J by 0 bases. Germline values: CDR1 SGHVS, CDR2 FNYEAQ. This CDR3 has 17 amino acids. The DNA of the CDR3 is TGTGCCAGCAGCTTGGGGACAGGGGGCTCTGGGGCCAACGTCCTGACTTTC. Translated, it gives CASSLGTGGSGANVLTF. Full variable domain (missing parts from reference TRBV7-6 and TRBJ2-6): GAGVSQSPRYKVTKRGQDVALRCDPISGHVSLYWYRQALGQGPEFLTYFNYEAQQDKSGLPNDRFSAERPEGSISTLTIQRTEQRDSAMYRCASSLGTGGSGANVLTFGAGSRLTVL.

This clone showed up just once. The V call is TRBV2, the J call TRBJ2-3; perhaps TRBD2 as D (6 bases). Germline CDR1 and CDR2: SNHLY and FYNNEI. The ends were cut back, 8 bases at V and 2 bases at J, with 14 bases in the middle. The CDR3 runs 14 residues. The CDR3 protein is CASEPGLTTDTQYF. CDR3 bases: TGTGCCAGCGAGCCGGGACTTACCACAGATACGCAGTATTTT.

The V gene is TRBV7-2, the J gene TRBJ2-7, with 8 bases aligning to TRBD1. The junction had 7 bases not matched to a gene; V was cut back by 5 bases and J by 1 base. The CDR3 has 15 residues. Germline CDR1 is SGHTA and CDR2 is FQGNSA. The CDR3 spells CASSNPGTGSYEQYF. The CDR3 nucleotides read TGTGCCAGCAGCAACCCCGGGACAGGTTCCTACGAGCAGTACTTC.

The genes are TRBV7-9 and TRBJ2-5, with 11 nucleotides matching TRBD2. V lost 6 bases and J lost 4; bases outside the gene matches: 4. Per germline, CDR1 SEHNR and CDR2 FQNEAQ (reference sequence). The CDR3 totals 14 residues. In DNA, the CDR3 is TGTGCCAGCAGTAGCGGGAGGGCCCCAGAGACCCAGTACTTC. This sequence encodes CASSSGRAPETQYF.

This rearrangement joins TRBV18 to TRBJ2-1, with D perhaps TRBD2 (6 bases). The germline V gene has CDR1 KGHSH and CDR2 LQKENI. Trimming removed 4 bases from V and 8 bases from J, with 18 bases in between. The CDR3 has 15 amino acids. This CDR3 reads CASSLYPRPGDEQFF. CDR3 DNA sequence: TGTGCCAGCTCACTCTACCCCAGACCGGGAGATGAGCAGTTCTTC. The whole variable domain, remainder taken from reference TRBV18 and TRBJ2-1, is NAGVMQNPRHLVRRRGQEARLRCSPMKGHSHVYWYRQLPEEGLKFMVYLQKENIIDESGMPKERFSAEFPKEGPSILRIQQVVRGDSAAYFCASSLYPRPGDEQFFGPGTRLTVL.

The chain combines TRBV5-1 with TRBJ2-2; a possible D gene is TRBD1 (6 bases). Trimming removed 3 bases from V and 6 bases from J, with 9 bases in between. The CDR3 runs to 13 residues. Looked up from germline, CDR1 is SGHRS and CDR2 is YFSETQ. CDR3 sequence: CASSWDNAGELFF. The CDR3 DNA reads as TGCGCCAGCAGCTGGGACAACGCCGGGGAGCTGTTTTTT. The full variable domain, in which reference TRBV5-1 and TRBJ2-2 provide the parts outside the CDR3, is KAGVTQTPRYLIKTRGQQVTLSCSPISGHRSVSWYQQTPGQGLQFLFEYFSETQRNKGNFPGRFSGRQFSNSRSEMNVSTLELGDSALYLCASSWDNAGELFFGEGSRLTVL.

This rearrangement joins TRBV7-2 to TRBJ2-5; 9 bases map to TRBD1. The J call may be mistaken, given a closer DNA end match to TRBJ2-7. Germline lookup yields CDR1 SGHTA and CDR2 FQGNSA. CDR3 length equals 15 residues. The chain's CDR3 is CASSLGQGLSYEQYF. CDR3 bases: TGTGCCAGCAGCTTGGGACAGGGCCTCTCCTACGAGCAGTACTTC.

The CDR3 DNA follows: TGTGCCTGGGGCATACAGGGGGCGTATGGCTACACCTTC. Its translation is CAWGIQGAYGYTF. The genes are TRBV30 and TRBJ1-2, with TRBD1 matching 9 bases. Trimming removed 5 bases from V and 5 bases from J; junction bases left unmatched: 6. This CDR3 has 13 residues. Germline V gene sequence: CDR1 GTSNPN, CDR2 SVGIG (reference sequence).

This chain links TRBV7-2 with TRBJ2-1; the match to TRBD2 covers 10 bases. V gave up 1 base and J gave up 8 bases; unmatched junction bases: 5. The CDR3 contains 15 residues. Looked up from germline, CDR1 is SGHTA and CDR2 is FQGNSA. The CDR3 loop reads CASSLDKRGGDEQFF. The DNA for the CDR3 is TGTGCCAGCAGCTTAGATAAGCGGGGGGGCGATGAGCAGTTCTTC. Using reference TRBV7-2 and TRBJ2-1 for the parts outside the CDR3, the full variable domain is GAGVSQSPSNKVTEKGKDVELRCDPISGHTALYWYRQSLGQGLEFLIYFQGNSAPDKSGLPSDRFSAERTGGSVSTLTIQRTQQEDSAVYLCASSLDKRGGDEQFFGPGTRLTVL.

This clone appeared a few times. The rearrangement links TRBV19 to TRBJ2-5; 8 bases map to TRBD2. The CDR3 totals 18 residues. V was pared by 5 bases and J by 7 bases, with 21 bases of the junction left unmatched. The germline CDR1 and CDR2 sequences are LNHDA and SQIVND (reference sequence). CDR3 in DNA: TGTGCCAGTAGTCCAGCTCTGGCGGGGGGACCGATGGGGGGGACCCAGTACTTC. Translated: CASSPALAGGPMGGTQYF.